The sequence of this TCR beta chain was determined in a study of technical replicates of blood from a few donors. Repertoires were generated with immunoSEQ multiplex PCR, while TCRdb's copy carries only in-frame clones and drops some. The data hold tens of thousands of clones, with over 85% observed a single time. Germline CDR1 is PRHDT and CDR2 is FYEKMQ (reference sequence). V shed 4 bases and J 0 bases; nucleotides not matched to a gene: 7. The CDR3 totals 17 residues. The TCR originated in a human donor in good health. The sample consisted of T cells isolated from PBMCs. The chain has TRBV13 and TRBJ2-3, with TRBD2 matching over 10 bases. The CDR3 protein is CASSSVVAGGSTDTQYF. In DNA, the CDR3 is TGTGCCAGCAGCTCGGTGGTAGCGGGGGGAAGCACAGATACGCAGTATTTT.